The 15 T cell receptor beta chains below come from one sample, sequenced in a study of blood T cells in healthy people across ages. With a J-beta primer mix and a sample-barcoded 5' primer, a second PCR ran roughly 7 to 11 cycles. TCRdb itself ran the 5' RACE reads through MiXCR, one entry per CDR3 protein. The top ten clones hold approximately 0.79% of a sample with around 1,000,000 distinct CDR3 sequences, almost 25% of them seen once. The same sample was also studied in work on T cells of mothers and their children.

Sequenced input: blood. These receptors were collected from a girl aged 2 to 10 in good health.

This clonotype has just a few counts. V usage is TRBV29-1 and J usage is TRBJ2-2; D gene unclear. The CDR3 is made up of 13 amino acids. Trimming shortened V by 5 bases and J by 6 bases, and 13 bases separated the two germline ends. The germline CDR1 and CDR2 sequences are SQVTM and ANQGSEA. The CDR3 coding sequence is TGCAGCGTTCTTCCACCCAACGCCGGGGAGCTGTTTTTT. It translates to CSVLPPNAGELFF.

This clonotype occurred a few times. This rearrangement joins TRBV29-1 to TRBJ2-6, with TRBD1 matching 11 bases. In germline, CDR1 is SQVTM, CDR2 ANQGSEA. The CDR3 covers 16 residues. The trim removed 4 bases at V and 2 bases at J, leaving 4 bases unmatched. The chain's CDR3 is CSVGRTGGPGANVLTF. In DNA, the CDR3 is TGCAGCGTTGGGAGGACAGGGGGCCCTGGGGCCAACGTCCTGACTTTC.

V is TRBV12-3 or TRBV12-4 and J is TRBJ2-3, with TRBD2 matching 11 bases. The CDR3 is 15 residues long. The V segment lost 5 bases and the J segment 5 bases; nucleotides outside the gene matches: 6. Here the CDR3 DNA reads TGTGCCAGCAGTCCCACTAGCGGGGGTCAAGATACGCAGTATTTT. It specifies CASSPTSGGQDTQYF.

Only a few counts were recorded for this clonotype. At one of its ends the junction is not consistent with the germline gene, which may arise from a read error. The chain uses TRBV4-2 and TRBJ2-5; 7 positions agree with TRBD2. Gene TRBJ2-1 matches the end of the DNA better, so the J call may be wrong. Germline lookup yields CDR1 LGHNA and CDR2 YNFKEQ. The CDR3 sequence is 16 residues long. For the CDR3, the DNA is TGTGTCAGCAGCCAAGATAGGACTAGTGGTGGAAATGAGCAGTTCTTC. Translating it yields CVSSQDRTSGGNEQFF.

The V gene is TRBV7-8, the J gene TRBJ1-2; D is unclear. V was pared by 5 bases and J by 9 bases, with 19 bases between. CDR1 is SGHVS, CDR2 FQNEAQ, per germline. The CDR3 runs to 14 residues. The CDR3 here is CASSPLVAGWSYTF. The CDR3, as DNA: TGTGCCAGCAGCCCCCTTGTCGCAGGTTGGAGCTACACCTTC.

The genes are TRBV9 and TRBJ2-3; 8 bases are shared with TRBD2. Trimming at V came to 2 bases and at J to 0 bases, leaving 5 bases not matched to a gene. The CDR3 is 16 amino acids. Germline-derived CDR1 and CDR2 are SGDLS and YYNGEE. The CDR3 spells CASSVRGGQSTDTQYF. DNA of the CDR3: TGTGCCAGCAGCGTCCGGGGGGGGCAAAGCACAGATACGCAGTATTTT. The complete variable domain, with remaining parts taken from reference TRBV9 and TRBJ2-3, reads DSGVTQTPKHLITATGQRVTLRCSPRSGDLSVYWYQQSLDQGLQFLIQYYNGEERAKGNILERFSAQQFPDLHSELNLSSLELGDSALYFCASSVRGGQSTDTQYFGPGTRLTVL.

This clonotype was observed once. The chain employs TRBV24-1 and TRBJ2-5, with D unresolved. V was trimmed by 4 bases and J by 3 bases, leaving 11 bases between them. This CDR3 is 14 amino acids long. CDR1 KGHDR and CDR2 SFDVKD come from the germline V gene. For the CDR3, the DNA is TGTGCCACCAGTGAGAATGGACGGGAAGAGACCCAGTACTTC. Its translation is CATSENGREETQYF.

The chain has TRBV5-1 and TRBJ2-1, with no clear D. With 0 bases removed from V and 5 bases from J, the gap between germline ends came to 12 bases. The germline V gene encodes CDR1 SGHRS and CDR2 YFSETQ. There are 15 residues in the CDR3. Written as DNA, the CDR3 is TGCGCCAGCAGCTTGGACCAAAGCGCCCACAATGAGCAGTTCTTC. Amino acid sequence: CASSLDQSAHNEQFF.

The gene calls are TRBV20-1 and TRBJ1-2; D is possibly TRBD1 (6 bases). CDR3 size: 16 residues. With 6 bases removed from V and 5 bases from J, the gap between germline ends came to 25 bases. Per germline, CDR1 DFQATT and CDR2 SNEGSKA (reference sequence). The CDR3 sequence is CSATTNFRGQSYGYTF. In DNA, the CDR3 is TGCAGTGCCACCACGAACTTCCGCGGACAGAGTTATGGCTACACCTTC.

This clonotype appeared a few times. The V call is TRBV5-6, the J call TRBJ2-4; a weak D match, TRBD1 (5 bases). V lost 3 bases, J lost 6 bases, and 16 bases lay in between. The germline V gene has CDR1 SGHDT and CDR2 YYEEEE. The CDR3 length is 15 residues. The CDR3 here is CASSWGAGFVNIQYF. The CDR3 DNA sequence: TGTGCCAGCAGCTGGGGCGCTGGGTTTGTAAACATTCAGTACTTC. Full variable domain (missing parts from reference TRBV5-6 and TRBJ2-4): DAGVTQSPTHLIKTRGQQVTLRCSPKSGHDTVSWYQQALGQGPQFIFQYYEEEERQRGNFPDRFSGHQFPNYSSELNVNALLLGDSALYLCASSWGAGFVNIQYFGAGTRLSVL.

This clonotype has just a few counts. The J gene is TRBJ2-5, the V gene TRBV6-1; D not resolved. The J call may be mistaken, given a closer DNA end match to TRBJ2-7. The germline gives CDR1 MNHNS, CDR2 SASEGT. The CDR3 consists of 12 residues. This CDR3 is CASSEWVNEQYF. CDR3 bases: TGTGCCAGCAGTGAGTGGGTAAACGAGCAGTACTTC.

The gene calls are TRBV7-2 and TRBJ2-5; 10 bases agree with TRBD2. The assigned J gene may be wrong: the sequence end matches TRBJ2-1 better. The V gene's germline CDR1 is SGHTA and CDR2 FQGNSA. There are 14 residues in the CDR3. CDR3 DNA sequence: TGTGCCAGCATGAGCGGGGGGGCAAACAATGAGCAGTTCTTC. Its protein product is CASMSGGANNEQFF.

The chain carries TRBV6-6 and TRBJ2-5; TRBD2 is a possible D gene (5 bases). This CDR3 is 15 amino acids long. Germline V gene data show CDR1 as MNHNY and CDR2 as SVGAGI (reference sequence). V was pared by 3 bases and J by 5 bases, with 16 bases between. The CDR3 bases are TGTGCCAGCAGTTATACGGCTAGCTGGGATGAGACCCAGTACTTC. Translating gives CASSYTASWDETQYF.

The gene calls are TRBV2 and TRBJ2-1, with 8 nucleotides matching TRBD2. CDR1 is SNHLY and CDR2 is FYNNEI in the germline V gene. The V and J ends lost 5 bases and 0 bases, in that order; junction bases with no gene match: 6. The CDR3 spans 16 residues. CDR3 sequence (DNA): TGTGCCAGCAGTACCAGCGGGAGATCCTCCTACAATGAGCAGTTCTTC. It encodes CASSTSGRSSYNEQFF. The full variable domain, with the rest looked up from reference TRBV2 and TRBJ2-1, is EPEVTQTPSHQVTQMGQEVILRCVPISNHLYFYWYRQILGQKVEFLVSFYNNEISEKSEIFDDQFSVERPDGSNFTLKIRSTKLEDSAMYFCASSTSGRSSYNEQFFGPGTRLTVL.

This clonotype was observed a handful of times. V usage is TRBV20-1 and J usage is TRBJ2-5, with D perhaps matching TRBD1 (5 bases). Per germline, CDR1 DFQATT and CDR2 SNEGSKA (reference sequence). The CDR3 has 13 amino acids. The V end was cut by 2 bases, the J end by 3 bases, with 10 bases between. CDR3 loop: CSARNATEETQYF. The CDR3 DNA follows: TGCAGTGCTAGAAACGCGACAGAAGAGACCCAGTACTTC.